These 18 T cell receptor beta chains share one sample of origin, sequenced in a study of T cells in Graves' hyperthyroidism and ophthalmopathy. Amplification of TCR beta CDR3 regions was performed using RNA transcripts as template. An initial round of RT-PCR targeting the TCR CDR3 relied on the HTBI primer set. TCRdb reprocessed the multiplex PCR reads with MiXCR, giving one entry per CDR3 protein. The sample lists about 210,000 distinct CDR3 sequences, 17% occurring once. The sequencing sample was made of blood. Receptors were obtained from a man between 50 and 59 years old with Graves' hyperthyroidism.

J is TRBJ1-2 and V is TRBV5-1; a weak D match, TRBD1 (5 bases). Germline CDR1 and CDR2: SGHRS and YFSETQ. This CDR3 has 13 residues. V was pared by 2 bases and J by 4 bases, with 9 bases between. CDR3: CASSFGGSYGYTF. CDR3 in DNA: TGCGCCAGCAGCTTTGGGGGGAGCTATGGCTACACCTTC.

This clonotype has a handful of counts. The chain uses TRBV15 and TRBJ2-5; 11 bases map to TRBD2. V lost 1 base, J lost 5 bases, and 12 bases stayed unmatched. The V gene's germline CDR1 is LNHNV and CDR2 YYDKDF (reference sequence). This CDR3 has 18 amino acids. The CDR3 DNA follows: TGTGCCACCAGCAGAGGCGTGACTAGCGGGAAGGTGGTTGAGACCCAGTACTTC. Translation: CATSRGVTSGKVVETQYF.

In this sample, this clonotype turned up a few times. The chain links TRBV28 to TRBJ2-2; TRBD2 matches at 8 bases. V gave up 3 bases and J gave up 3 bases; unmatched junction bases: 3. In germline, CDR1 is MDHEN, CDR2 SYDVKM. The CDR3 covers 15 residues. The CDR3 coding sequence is TGTGCCAGCAGTTTGTCGGGAGGGTACACCGGGGAGCTGTTTTTT. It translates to CASSLSGGYTGELFF.

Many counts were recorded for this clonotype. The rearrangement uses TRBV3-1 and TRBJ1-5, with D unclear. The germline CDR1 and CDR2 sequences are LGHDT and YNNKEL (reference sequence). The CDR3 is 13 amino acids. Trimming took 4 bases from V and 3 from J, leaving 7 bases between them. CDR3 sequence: CASSLTLNQPQHF. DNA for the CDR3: TGTGCCAGCAGCCTAACTCTCAATCAGCCCCAGCATTTT.

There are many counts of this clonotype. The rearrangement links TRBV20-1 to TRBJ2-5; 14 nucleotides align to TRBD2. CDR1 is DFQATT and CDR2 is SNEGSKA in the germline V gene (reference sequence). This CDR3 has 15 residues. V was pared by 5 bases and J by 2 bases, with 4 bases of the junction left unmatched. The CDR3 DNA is TGCAGTGCTGGGACTAGCGGGAGCGATCAAGAGACCCAGTACTTC. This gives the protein CSAGTSGSDQETQYF.

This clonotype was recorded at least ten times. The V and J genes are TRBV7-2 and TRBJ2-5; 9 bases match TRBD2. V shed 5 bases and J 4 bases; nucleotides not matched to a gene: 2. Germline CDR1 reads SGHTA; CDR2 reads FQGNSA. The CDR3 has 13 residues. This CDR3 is CASSAGLAETQYF. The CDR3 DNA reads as TGTGCCAGCAGCGCGGGACTAGCAGAGACCCAGTACTTC.

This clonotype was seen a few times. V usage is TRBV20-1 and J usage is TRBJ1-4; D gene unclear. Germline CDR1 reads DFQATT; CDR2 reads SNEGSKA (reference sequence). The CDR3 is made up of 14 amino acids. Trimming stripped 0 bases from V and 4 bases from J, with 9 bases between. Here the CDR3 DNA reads TGCAGTGCTAGAGATCGCCGGTTTAATGAAAAACTGTTTTTT. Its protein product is CSARDRRFNEKLFF.

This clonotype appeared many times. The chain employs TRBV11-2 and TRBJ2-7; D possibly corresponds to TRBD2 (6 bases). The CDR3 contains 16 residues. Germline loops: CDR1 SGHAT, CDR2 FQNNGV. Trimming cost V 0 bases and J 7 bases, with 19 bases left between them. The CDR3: CASSLDLKRAGGEQYF. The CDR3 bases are TGTGCCAGCAGCTTAGATCTAAAGCGGGCCGGTGGAGAGCAGTACTTC.

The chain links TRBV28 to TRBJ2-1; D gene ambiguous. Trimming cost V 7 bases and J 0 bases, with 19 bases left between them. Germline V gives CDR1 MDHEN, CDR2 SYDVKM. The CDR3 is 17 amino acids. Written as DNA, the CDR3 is TGTGCCAGCAAGGGTCTCTTAGCCCTCAGCTCCTACAATGAGCAGTTCTTC. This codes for CASKGLLALSSYNEQFF.

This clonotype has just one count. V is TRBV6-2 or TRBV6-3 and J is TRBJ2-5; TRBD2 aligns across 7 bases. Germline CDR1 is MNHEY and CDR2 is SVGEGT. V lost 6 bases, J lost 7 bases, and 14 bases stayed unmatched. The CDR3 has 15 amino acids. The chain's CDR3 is CASSLGAGLYGTQYF. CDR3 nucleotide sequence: TGTGCCAGCAGCCTAGGAGCGGGATTGTACGGGACCCAGTACTTC.

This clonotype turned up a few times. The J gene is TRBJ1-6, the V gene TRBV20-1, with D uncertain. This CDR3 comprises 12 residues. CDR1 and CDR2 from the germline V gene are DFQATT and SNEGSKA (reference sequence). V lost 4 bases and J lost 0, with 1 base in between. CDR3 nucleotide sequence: TGCAGTGCTAACTCCTATAATTCACCCCTCCACTTT. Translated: CSANSYNSPLHF.

The CDR3 reads CASRRDRRGSGETQYF. The CDR3 nucleotides read TGTGCCAGCAGGCGGGACAGGAGGGGTTCGGGAGAGACCCAGTACTTC. The J gene is TRBJ2-5, the V gene TRBV6-1; 8 bases are a match to TRBD1. The CDR3 sequence is 16 residues long. In germline, CDR1 is MNHNS, CDR2 SASEGT. Trimming at V came to 6 bases and at J to 4 bases, leaving 13 bases not matched to a gene.

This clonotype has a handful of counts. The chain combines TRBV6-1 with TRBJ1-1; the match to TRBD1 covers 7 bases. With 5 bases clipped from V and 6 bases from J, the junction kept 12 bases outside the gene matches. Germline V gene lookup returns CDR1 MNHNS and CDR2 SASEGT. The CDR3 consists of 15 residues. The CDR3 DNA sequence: TGTGCCAGCAGTCGGGACGGTTCAGGGGGGGCTGAAGCTTTCTTT. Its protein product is CASSRDGSGGAEAFF.

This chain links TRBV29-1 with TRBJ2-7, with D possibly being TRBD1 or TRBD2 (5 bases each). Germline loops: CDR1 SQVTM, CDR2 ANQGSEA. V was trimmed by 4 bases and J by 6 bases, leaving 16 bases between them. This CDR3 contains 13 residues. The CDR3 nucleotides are TGCAGCGTTGGGGGACCGGGCGTCTCCGAGCAGTACTTC. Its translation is CSVGGPGVSEQYF.

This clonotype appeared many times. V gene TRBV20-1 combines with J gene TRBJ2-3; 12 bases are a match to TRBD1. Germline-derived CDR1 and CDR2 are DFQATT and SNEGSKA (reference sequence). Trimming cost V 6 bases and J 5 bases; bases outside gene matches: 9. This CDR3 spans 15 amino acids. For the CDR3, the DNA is TGCAGTGCGGAGGAGGGACAGGGGGCTCTAGATACGCAGTATTTT. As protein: CSAEEGQGALDTQYF.

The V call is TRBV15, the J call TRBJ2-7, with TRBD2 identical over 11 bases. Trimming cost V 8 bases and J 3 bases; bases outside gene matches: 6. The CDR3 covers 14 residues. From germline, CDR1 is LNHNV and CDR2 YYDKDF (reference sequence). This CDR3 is CATSTSGNDYEQYF. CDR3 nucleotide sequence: TGTGCCACCTCGACTAGCGGGAACGACTACGAGCAGTACTTC.

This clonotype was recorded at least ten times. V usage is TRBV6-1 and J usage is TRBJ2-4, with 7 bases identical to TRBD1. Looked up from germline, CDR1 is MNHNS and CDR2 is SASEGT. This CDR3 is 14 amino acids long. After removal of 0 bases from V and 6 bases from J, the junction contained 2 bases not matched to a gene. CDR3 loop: CASSEAGGGNIQYF. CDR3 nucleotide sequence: TGTGCCAGCAGTGAAGCAGGGGGCGGAAACATTCAGTACTTC.

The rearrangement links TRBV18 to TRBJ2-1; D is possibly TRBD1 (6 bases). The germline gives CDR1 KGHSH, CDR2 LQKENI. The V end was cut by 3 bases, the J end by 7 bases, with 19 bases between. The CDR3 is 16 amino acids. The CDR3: CASSPGRGRDRNEQFF. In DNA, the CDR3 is TGTGCCAGCTCACCGGGCAGGGGACGAGACAGGAATGAGCAGTTCTTC.